The clone carrying this TCR beta chain has only one observation. Its antigen is not known. This entry comes from a study of T cell responses to AZD1222 COVID-19 vaccine. Study observations and caveats: The span of vaccine-associated CD4 TCRs extended across spike, with dominance at 160-218 and 743-854.

Germline trimming cut 6 bases from V and 8 bases from J; bases unmatched to any gene: 13. The germline CDR1 and CDR2 sequences are MNHNY and SVGAGI (reference sequence). The CDR3 has 16 amino acids. Produced via immunoSEQ multiplex PCR; TCRdb's table is partial and in-frame only. The table lists around 190,000 clones, 85% to 90% of them singletons. The clonotype was recovered from an adult who received the AZD1222 COVID-19 vaccine. The chain recombines TRBV6-6 with TRBJ1-2, with 12 bases aligning to TRBD1. This material consisted of peripheral blood, taken 28 days after the second AZD1222 dose. CDR3 bases: TGTGCCAGCAGGCGATCCCCGGGACAGGGGGCGAAAGGCTACACCTTC. Amino acids: CASRRSPGQGAKGYTF.